These 2 T cell receptor beta chains were all obtained from the same sample, sequenced in a study of blood T cell repertoires in COVID-19. The table came from immunoSEQ multiplex PCR; TCRdb's copy has only in-frame clones and leaves some out. The sample includes around 300,000 clones, roughly 91% seen only once; the top ten take roughly a tenth. What was sequenced was PBMCs or T cells enriched from blood (not recorded which). The receptors stem from a woman aged 30 to 39 who had recovered from COVID-19.

The rearrangement joins TRBV3-1 (or the pseudogene TRBV3-2) to TRBJ2-5; D uncertain. CDR1 is LGHDT and CDR2 is YNNKEL in the germline V gene (reference sequence). The CDR3 loop spans 12 amino acids. V was clipped by 6 bases and J by 5 bases, with 10 bases between them. The CDR3 sequence: CASSPTFETQYF. The CDR3 DNA reads as TGTGCCAGCAGTCCTACTTTTGAGACCCAGTACTTC.

The V call is TRBV27, the J call TRBJ2-7, with D tentatively TRBD1 (6 bases). CDR3 size: 11 residues. Deletions cut 7 bases from V and 6 bases from J, with 10 bases between. Per germline, CDR1 MNHEY and CDR2 SMNVEV (reference sequence). For the CDR3, the DNA is TGTGCCAGCACAGGGGTCGGCGAGCAGTACTTC. It encodes CASTGVGEQYF.